The clone carrying this T cell receptor (beta chain) was counted between two and nine times. What it recognizes is unknown. Germline assignment: CDR1 MRHNA and CDR2 SNTAGT. This CDR3 is built from 13 residues. Trimming stripped 0 bases from V and 4 bases from J, with 3 bases between. With the Oncomine TCR Beta short-read assay, DNA from cultured CD4+ T cells was sequenced. TCRdb re-derived calls from the PCR reads in MiXCR, one entry per CDR3 protein. The sample has nearly 25,000 distinct CDR3 sequences, more than 30% seen once. The time point here: late sampling 161 to 241 days after vaccination in three convalescent patients. Treatment of the sample: approximately 10-day PBMC culture with coronavirus spike peptide pools or control peptides (ViraFEST assay). The data are from a study of vaccination and CD4 T cells after COVID-19.

This chain uses TRBV6-4 with TRBJ2-2; D not resolved. The sequencing used CD4+ T cells from blood, cultured in vitro, collected about 7 months after SARS-CoV-2 vaccination. The sequence derives from a human donor who had recovered from COVID-19. CDR3 amino acids: CASSDSGTGELFF. The DNA for the CDR3 is TGTGCCAGCAGTGACTCGGGCACCGGGGAGCTGTTTTTT.